This T cell receptor beta chain was retrieved from a study of CD8 T cells in Susac syndrome. Sequencing of TCR beta was performed on blood CD8+ and CD4+ T cells. Negative isolation was applied to CD8+ and CD4+ T cells, and FACS enrichment was applied to TEMRA cells. The authors reverse transcribed 0.5 to 1 ug RNA with random hexamers. immunoSEQ multiplex PCR amplified TCR beta CDR3 across 54 Vbeta, 13 Jbeta. TCRdb called the immunoSEQ multiplex PCR reads again in MiXCR, with one record for every CDR3 protein. The sample holds under 55,000 distinct CDR3 sequences, around 93% seen once. Per the germline V gene, CDR1 is MNHEY and CDR2 is SMNVEV (reference sequence). The V gene lost 7 bases and the J gene lost 1 base, with 18 bases spanning the gap. The CDR3 spans 16 residues. In this sample, this clonotype turned up once. Its antigen is not known. General study findings and limits: The number of individuals included in the study's TCR sequencing and HLA analysis was acknowledged as relatively small.

V and J are TRBV27 and TRBJ2-3; no firm D call. The sample taken for sequencing was CD8+ T cells from PBMCs. The origin of this receptor is a human donor with multiple sclerosis. The CDR3 coding sequence is TGTGCCAGCACCCCAGGAGTAGGTTCGGGCACAGATACGCAGTATTTT. It translates to CASTPGVGSGTDTQYF.